This TCR beta chain was captured in a study of T cells in Graves' hyperthyroidism and ophthalmopathy. For the study at large: At the time of initial diagnosis and before any treatment, peripheral blood was collected.

Amplification of TCR beta CDR3 regions used RNA as the template. During a first-round RT-PCR of the TCR CDR3, the HTBI primer set was used. One entry per CDR3 protein, called by TCRdb with MiXCR from the multiplex PCR reads. The profile shows about 480,000 distinct CDR3 sequences, approximately 15% of them singletons. This clonotype was seen only a few times. Its antigen remains unknown. Stable Graves' hyperthyroidism meant no ophthalmopathy progression within 18 months. Germline V gene data show CDR1 as SQVTM and CDR2 as ANQGSEA. Trimming took off 4 bases at V and 0 bases at J, with 12 bases between the two ends. The CDR3 totals 14 residues. The study's findings and limits: Onset of ophthalmopathy came a median approximately 6.5 months after the model predicted it. Most clonotypes that expanded in the thyroid above 0.001 also showed up in blood.

J is TRBJ1-1 and V is TRBV29-1; TRBD1 is a possible D gene (6 bases). This TCR was sampled from a woman younger than 30 with Graves' hyperthyroidism. The source material was blood. CDR3 protein: CSVGVGQLNTEAFF. CDR3 sequence (DNA): TGCAGCGTTGGCGTTGGACAGCTGAACACTGAAGCTTTCTTT. Complete variable domain (other parts from reference TRBV29-1 and TRBJ1-1): SAVISQKPSRDICQRGTSLTIQCQVDSQVTMMFWYRQQPGQSLTLIATANQGSEATYESGFVIDKFPISRPNLTFSTLTVSNMSPEDSSIYLCSVGVGQLNTEAFFGQGTRLTVV.